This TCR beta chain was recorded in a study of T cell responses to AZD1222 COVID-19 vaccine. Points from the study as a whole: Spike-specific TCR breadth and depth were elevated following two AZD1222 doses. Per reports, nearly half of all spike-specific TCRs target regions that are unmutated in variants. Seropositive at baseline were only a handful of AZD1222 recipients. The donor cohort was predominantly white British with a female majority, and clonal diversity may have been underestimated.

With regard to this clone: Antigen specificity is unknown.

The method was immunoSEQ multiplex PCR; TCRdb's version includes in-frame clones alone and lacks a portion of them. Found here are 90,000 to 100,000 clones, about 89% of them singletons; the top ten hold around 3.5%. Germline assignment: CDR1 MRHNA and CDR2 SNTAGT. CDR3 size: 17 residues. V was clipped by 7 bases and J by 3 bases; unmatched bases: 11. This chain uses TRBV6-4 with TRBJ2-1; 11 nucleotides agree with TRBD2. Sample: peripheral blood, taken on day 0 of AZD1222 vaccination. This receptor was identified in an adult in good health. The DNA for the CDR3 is TGTGCCAGCATCGGCAGACTAGCGGGGAACTTCTACAATGAGCAGTTCTTC. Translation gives CASIGRLAGNFYNEQFF.